A single T cell receptor beta chain is shown here with its context. V was shortened by 0 bases and J by 2 bases, with 9 bases between the two germline ends. The germline V gene encodes CDR1 SGHRS and CDR2 YFSETQ. The CDR3 totals 15 residues. This sample was included in a study of control samples from healthy donors and cancer patients. Clones were sequenced by immunoSEQ multiplex PCR, and TCRdb holds only the in-frame ones, with some missing. The top ten hold 7% to 10% of the sample, which has under 150,000 clones, 87% seen once. The chain has TRBV5-1 and TRBJ2-1, with a possible D match to TRBD1 (6 bases). The sample consisted of blood. The clonotype originates from a man aged 40-49 years in good health. CDR3 sequence reads: CASSLAGATYNEQFF. CDR3 DNA: TGCGCCAGCAGCTTGGCAGGGGCTACCTACAATGAGCAGTTCTTC.